Given below is one TCR beta chain in context. The CDR3 is 14 residues long. The V end was cut by 4 bases, the J end by 4 bases, with 14 bases between. Per germline, CDR1 SGHKS and CDR2 YYEKEE (reference sequence). The data are from a study of T cell responses to AZD1222 COVID-19 vaccine. Here immunoSEQ multiplex PCR was the method, and the copy in TCRdb shows in-frame clones only, minus some. The sample has 150,000 to 200,000 clones, over 80% seen once. The J gene is TRBJ1-2, the V gene TRBV5-5, with a tentative D call TRBD1 (6 bases). The TCR originated in an adult in good health. The material was peripheral blood, obtained on day 0 of AZD1222 vaccination. For the CDR3, the DNA is TGTGCCAGCAGCGTGGACAGCCTTGCCTATGGCTACACCTTC. Protein sequence: CASSVDSLAYGYTF. Full variable domain (rest looked up from reference TRBV5-5 and TRBJ1-2): DAGVTQSPTHLIKTRGQQVTLRCSPISGHKSVSWYQQVLGQGPQFIFQYYEKEERGRGNFPDRFSARQFPNYSSELNVNALLLGDSALYLCASSVDSLAYGYTFGSGTRLTVV.